One sample yielded the 11 T cell receptor beta chains listed below, sequenced in a study of a mutant IDH1 vaccine in newly diagnosed glioma. Sequencing used immunoSEQ multiplex PCR; TCRdb keeps in-frame clones, though not all of them. The sample consists of about 64,000 clones, 70% to 85% of them appearing once. No antigen is known for these receptors. The time point: week 11, during vaccination. A single vaccine dose contained 300 ug of mutant IDH1 20-mer peptide, and topical imiquimod was used with it. This sample comprised PBMCs, obtained from a glioma patient whose treatment included an IDH1 peptide vaccine. The receptors were sampled from a woman between 50 and 59 years old with glioma.

V is TRBV6-5 and J is TRBJ2-7; 10 bases agree with TRBD1. Germline CDR1 and CDR2: MNHEY and SVGAGI. Trimming removed 5 bases from V and 9 bases from J; junction bases left unmatched: 10. The CDR3 spans 14 residues. CDR3 amino acids: CASSQRGQGLLQYF. CDR3 DNA sequence: TGTGCCAGCAGTCAACGGGGACAGGGGTTGTTGCAGTACTTC.

V usage is TRBV7-9 and J usage is TRBJ1-1; the D gene is possibly TRBD1 (6 bases). Trimming removed 1 base from V and 4 bases from J, with 13 bases in between. The length of the CDR3 is 15 residues. From germline, CDR1 is SEHNR and CDR2 FQNEAQ (reference sequence). The CDR3 sequence: CASSLDTWGATEAFF. The CDR3 coding sequence is TGTGCCAGCAGCTTAGATACGTGGGGGGCCACTGAAGCTTTCTTT.

This chain links TRBV7-2 with TRBJ1-1, with TRBD1 matching over 7 bases. V was clipped by 2 bases and J by 5 bases; unmatched bases: 8. This CDR3 has 15 residues. Germline V gene data show CDR1 as SGHTA and CDR2 as FQGNSA. The CDR3 reads CASSLYLTGRTEAFF. CDR3 coding DNA: TGTGCCAGCAGCTTATATTTGACAGGGCGGACTGAAGCTTTCTTT.

The rearrangement joins TRBV27 to TRBJ1-1; D gene ambiguous. V was pared by 3 bases and J by 1 base, with 6 bases between. Germline V lookup: CDR1 MNHEY, CDR2 SMNVEV (reference sequence). The CDR3 contains 13 residues. The CDR3 sequence: CASSLGWNTEAFF. DNA of the CDR3: TGTGCCAGCAGTTTGGGGTGGAACACTGAAGCTTTCTTT.

The chain is built from TRBV5-6 and TRBJ1-1; D is undetermined. There are 13 residues in the CDR3. Germline V gene lookup returns CDR1 SGHDT and CDR2 YYEEEE. V lost 4 bases to trimming and J lost 1 base, with 8 bases between them. CDR3 region: CASSLRGNTEAFF. Written as DNA, the CDR3 is TGTGCCAGCAGCCTCCGGGGGAACACTGAAGCTTTCTTT.

The J gene is TRBJ2-2, the V gene TRBV2, with 10 bases fitting TRBD2. V lost 10 bases, J lost 3 bases, and 8 bases stayed unmatched. CDR3 length: 15 residues. Germline V lookup: CDR1 SNHLY, CDR2 FYNNEI. CDR3 nucleotide sequence: TGTGCCACCTATAGCGGGGGGCCTGACACCGGGGAGCTGTTTTTT. Translating it yields CATYSGGPDTGELFF.

The chain couples TRBV11-2 to TRBJ1-1, with 7 bases that match TRBD1. Unmatched junction bases numbered 3, after V lost 5 bases and J lost 6 bases. In germline, CDR1 is SGHAT, CDR2 FQNNGV. CDR3 length: 12 residues. The DNA of the CDR3 is TGTGCCAGCAGCCCACAGGGGCCTGAAGCTTTCTTT. Its translation: CASSPQGPEAFF. Full variable domain (rest looked up from reference TRBV11-2 and TRBJ1-1): EAGVAQSPRYKIIEKRQSVAFWCNPISGHATLYWYQQILGQGPKLLIQFQNNGVVDDSQLPKDRFSAERLKGVDSTLKIQPAKLEDSAVYLCASSPQGPEAFFGQGTRLTVV.

J is TRBJ1-2 and V is TRBV19, with D possibly matching TRBD1 (5 bases). The CDR3 totals 14 residues. Germline CDR1 is LNHDA and CDR2 is SQIVND (reference sequence). V was trimmed by 4 bases and J by 4 bases, leaving 13 bases between them. The CDR3 bases are TGTGCCAGTAGTAGGGGCTCATACGGCTATGGCTACACCTTC. Amino acid sequence: CASSRGSYGYGYTF.

J is TRBJ2-1 and V is TRBV2; TRBD2 aligns across 11 bases. The germline gives CDR1 SNHLY, CDR2 FYNNEI. The V and J ends lost 6 bases and 3 bases, in that order; junction bases with no gene match: 4. The CDR3 runs to 15 residues. This CDR3 is CASRGTSGNYNEQFF. CDR3 in DNA: TGTGCCAGCAGGGGGACTAGCGGTAACTACAATGAGCAGTTCTTC.

The V call is TRBV6-5, the J call TRBJ1-1; D remains unclear. Trimming shortened V by 5 bases and J by 4 bases, and 8 bases separated the two germline ends. The germline V gene encodes CDR1 MNHEY and CDR2 SVGAGI. The CDR3 runs to 12 residues. The CDR3 sequence: CASSRVSTEAFF. In DNA form, the CDR3 reads TGTGCCAGCAGTAGGGTCTCCACTGAAGCTTTCTTT.

The rearrangement links TRBV6-1 to TRBJ2-5; 9 nucleotides match TRBD1. The CDR3 has 17 residues. Germline V gene data show CDR1 as MNHNS and CDR2 as SASEGT. Trimming took 2 bases from V and 2 from J; bases not matched to a gene: 9. In nucleotides, the CDR3 is TGTGCCAGCAGTGAAAGGGTTGGGGGACAGGGTCAAGAGACCCAGTACTTC. It specifies CASSERVGGQGQETQYF.